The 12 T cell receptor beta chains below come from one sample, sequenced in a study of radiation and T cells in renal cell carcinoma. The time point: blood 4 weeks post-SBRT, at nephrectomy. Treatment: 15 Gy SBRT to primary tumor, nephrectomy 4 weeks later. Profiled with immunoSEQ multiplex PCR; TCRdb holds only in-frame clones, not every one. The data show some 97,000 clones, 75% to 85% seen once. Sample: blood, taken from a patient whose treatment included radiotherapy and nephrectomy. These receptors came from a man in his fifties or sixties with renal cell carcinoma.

Written as DNA, the CDR3 is TGCGCCAGCAGCCCGGGACAGGGGGGCTACAATGAGCAGTTCTTC. This sequence encodes CASSPGQGGYNEQFF. The chain combines TRBV4-3 with TRBJ2-1; TRBD1 agrees at 11 bases. CDR1 is LGHNA and CDR2 is YSLEER in the germline V gene. The CDR3 is 15 amino acids. V lost 4 bases to trimming and J lost 3 bases; unmatched junction nucleotides: 2.

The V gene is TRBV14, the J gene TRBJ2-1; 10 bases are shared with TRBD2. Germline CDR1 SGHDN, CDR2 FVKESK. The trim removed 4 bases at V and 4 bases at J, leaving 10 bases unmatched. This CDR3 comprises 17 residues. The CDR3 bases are TGTGCCAGCAGCCCGCGCATTGGGACTAGCGTTTACAATGAGCAGTTCTTC. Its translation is CASSPRIGTSVYNEQFF.

The CDR3 protein is CASSLGGAGWPFNNEQFF. The CDR3 region has the DNA TGCGCCAGCAGCCTCGGTGGAGCGGGCTGGCCCTTTAACAATGAGCAGTTCTTC. The chain has TRBV4-1 and TRBJ2-1, with D maybe TRBD2 (6 bases). This CDR3 spans 18 amino acids. Between the trimmed V and J ends, which lost 4 bases and 5 bases, there was a span of 24 bases. The V gene's germline CDR1 is MGHRA and CDR2 YSYEKL.

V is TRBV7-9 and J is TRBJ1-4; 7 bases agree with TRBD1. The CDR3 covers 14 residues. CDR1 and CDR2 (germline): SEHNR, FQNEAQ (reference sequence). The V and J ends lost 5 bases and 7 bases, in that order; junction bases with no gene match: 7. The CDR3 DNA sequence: TGTGCCAGCAGCCCAAATACAGGGGTTGAAAAACTGTTTTTT. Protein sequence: CASSPNTGVEKLFF.

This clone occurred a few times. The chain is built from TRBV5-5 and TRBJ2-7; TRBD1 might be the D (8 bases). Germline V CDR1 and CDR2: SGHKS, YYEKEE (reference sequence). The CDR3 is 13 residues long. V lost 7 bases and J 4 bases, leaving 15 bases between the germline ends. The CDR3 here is CASRRGTGYEQYF. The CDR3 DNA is TGTGCCAGCCGGCGGGGGACAGGTTACGAGCAGTACTTC.

The CDR3 region is CASSLGQASNTDTQYF. The DNA for the CDR3 is TGTGCCAGCAGCTTAGGACAGGCCTCCAACACAGATACGCAGTATTTT. This rearrangement joins TRBV11-2 to TRBJ2-3; the D gene is possibly TRBD1 (6 bases). Germline assignment: CDR1 SGHAT and CDR2 FQNNGV. The CDR3 spans 16 residues. V was cut by 1 base and J by 2 bases, with 13 bases left in between. Variable domain in full (rest from reference TRBV11-2 and TRBJ2-3): EAGVAQSPRYKIIEKRQSVAFWCNPISGHATLYWYQQILGQGPKLLIQFQNNGVVDDSQLPKDRFSAERLKGVDSTLKIQPAKLEDSAVYLCASSLGQASNTDTQYFGPGTRLTVL.

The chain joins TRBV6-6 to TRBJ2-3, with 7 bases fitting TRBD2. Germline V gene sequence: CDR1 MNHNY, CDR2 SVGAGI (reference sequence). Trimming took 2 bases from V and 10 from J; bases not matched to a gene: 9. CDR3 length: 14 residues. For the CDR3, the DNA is TGTGCCAGCAGTTACGAGGCGGGAGAGCTTCCGCAGTATTTT. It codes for CASSYEAGELPQYF.

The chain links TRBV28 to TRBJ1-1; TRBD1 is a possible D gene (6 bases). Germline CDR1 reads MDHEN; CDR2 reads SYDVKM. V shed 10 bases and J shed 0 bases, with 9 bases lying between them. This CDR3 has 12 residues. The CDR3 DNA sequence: TGTGCCATTCACAGGGTGAACACTGAAGCTTTCTTT. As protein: CAIHRVNTEAFF. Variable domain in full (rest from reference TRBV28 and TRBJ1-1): DVKVTQSSRYLVKRTGEKVFLECVQDMDHENMFWYRQDPGLGLRLIYFSYDVKMKEKGDIPEGYSVSREKKERFSLILESASTNQTSMYLCAIHRVNTEAFFGQGTRLTVV.

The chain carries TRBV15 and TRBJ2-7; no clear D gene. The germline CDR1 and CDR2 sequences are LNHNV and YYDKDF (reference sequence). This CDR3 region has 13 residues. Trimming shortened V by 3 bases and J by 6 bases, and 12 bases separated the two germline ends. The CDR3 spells CATSRDSYSEQYF. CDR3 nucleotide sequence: TGTGCCACCAGCAGGGATAGCTACTCCGAGCAGTACTTC. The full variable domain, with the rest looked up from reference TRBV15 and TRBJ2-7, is DAMVIQNPRYQVTQFGKPVTLSCSQTLNHNVMYWYQQKSSQAPKLLFHYYDKDFNNEADTPDNFQSRRPNTSFCFLDIRSPGLGDTAMYLCATSRDSYSEQYFGPGTRLTVT.

The CDR3 DNA follows: TGTGCCAGCAGTCGTTTAAATGAGCAGTTCTTC. Translation gives CASSRLNEQFF. The chain combines TRBV27 with TRBJ2-1; the D is unclear. The length of the CDR3 is 11 residues. CDR1 and CDR2 from the germline V gene are MNHEY and SMNVEV (reference sequence). Between the trimmed V and J ends, which lost 5 bases and 7 bases, there was a span of 6 bases.

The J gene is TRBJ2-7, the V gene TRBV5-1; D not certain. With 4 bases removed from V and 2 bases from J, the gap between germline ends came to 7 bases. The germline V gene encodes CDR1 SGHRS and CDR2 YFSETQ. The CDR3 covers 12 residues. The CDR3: CASSPPAYEQYF. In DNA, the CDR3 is TGCGCCAGCAGCCCTCCCGCCTACGAGCAGTACTTC.

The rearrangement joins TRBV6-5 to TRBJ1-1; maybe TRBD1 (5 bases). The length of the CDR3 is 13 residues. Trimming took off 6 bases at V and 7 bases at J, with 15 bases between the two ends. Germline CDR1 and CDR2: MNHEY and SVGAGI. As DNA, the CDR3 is TGTGCCAGCAGCCCGGGACGGGTCATTGAAGCTTTCTTT. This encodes CASSPGRVIEAFF.